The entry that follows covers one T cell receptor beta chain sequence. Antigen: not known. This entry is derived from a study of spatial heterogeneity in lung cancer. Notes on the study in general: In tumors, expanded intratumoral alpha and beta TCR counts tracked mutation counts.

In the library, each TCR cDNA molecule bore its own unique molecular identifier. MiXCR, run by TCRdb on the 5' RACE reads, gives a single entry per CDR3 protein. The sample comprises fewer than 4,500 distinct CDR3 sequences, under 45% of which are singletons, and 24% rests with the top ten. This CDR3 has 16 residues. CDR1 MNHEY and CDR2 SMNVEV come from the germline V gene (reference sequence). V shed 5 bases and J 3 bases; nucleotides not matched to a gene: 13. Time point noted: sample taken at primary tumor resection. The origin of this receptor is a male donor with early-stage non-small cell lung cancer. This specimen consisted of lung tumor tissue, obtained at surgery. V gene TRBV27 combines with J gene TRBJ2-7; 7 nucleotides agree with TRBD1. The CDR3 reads CASSGGLRDSYYEQYF. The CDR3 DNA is TGTGCCAGCAGTGGGGGCTTAAGGGACAGCTACTACGAGCAGTACTTC.